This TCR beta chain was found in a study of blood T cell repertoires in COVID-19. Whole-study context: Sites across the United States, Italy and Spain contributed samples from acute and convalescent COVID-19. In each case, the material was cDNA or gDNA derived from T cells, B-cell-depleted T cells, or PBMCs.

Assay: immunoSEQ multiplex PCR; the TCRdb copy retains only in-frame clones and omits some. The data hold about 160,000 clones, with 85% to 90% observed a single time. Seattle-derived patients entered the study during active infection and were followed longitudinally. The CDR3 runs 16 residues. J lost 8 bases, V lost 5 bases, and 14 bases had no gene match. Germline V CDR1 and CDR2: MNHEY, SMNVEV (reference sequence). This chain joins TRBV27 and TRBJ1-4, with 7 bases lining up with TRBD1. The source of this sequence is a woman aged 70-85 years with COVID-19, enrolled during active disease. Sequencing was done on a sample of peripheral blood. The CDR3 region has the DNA TGTGCCAGCAGTCCAGGGGACAGAGGATGGGTGGAAAAACTGTTTTTT. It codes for CASSPGDRGWVEKLFF.